This T cell receptor beta chain originates from a study of control samples from healthy donors and cancer patients. The ends lost 3 bases at V and 6 bases at J; junction bases unmatched: 5. This CDR3 is 14 amino acids long. CDR1 is SGHRS and CDR2 is YFSETQ in the germline V gene. Assay: immunoSEQ multiplex PCR; the TCRdb copy retains only in-frame clones and omits some. The table lists 150,000 to 200,000 clones, over 85% of them singletons. The chain uses TRBV5-1 and TRBJ1-2; 10 nucleotides match TRBD1. The sequence derives from a man aged 18 to 35 in good health. Sequenced: blood. The CDR3 reads CASSSTGTGDGYTF. In DNA form, the CDR3 reads TGCGCCAGCAGCTCAACCGGGACAGGGGATGGCTACACCTTC.